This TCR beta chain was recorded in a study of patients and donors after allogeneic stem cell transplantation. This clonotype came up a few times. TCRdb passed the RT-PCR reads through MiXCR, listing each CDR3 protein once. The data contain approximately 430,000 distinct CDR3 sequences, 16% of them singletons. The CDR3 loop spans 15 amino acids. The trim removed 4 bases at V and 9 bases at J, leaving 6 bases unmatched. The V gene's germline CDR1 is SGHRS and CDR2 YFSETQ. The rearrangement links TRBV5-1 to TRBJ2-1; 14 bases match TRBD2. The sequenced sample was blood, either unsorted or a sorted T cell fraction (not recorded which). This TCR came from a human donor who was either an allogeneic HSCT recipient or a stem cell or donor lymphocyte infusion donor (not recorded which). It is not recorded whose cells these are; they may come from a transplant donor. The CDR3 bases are TGCGCCAGCAGCATGGGACTAGCGGGAGAGGGTGAGCAGTTCTTC. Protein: CASSMGLAGEGEQFF.